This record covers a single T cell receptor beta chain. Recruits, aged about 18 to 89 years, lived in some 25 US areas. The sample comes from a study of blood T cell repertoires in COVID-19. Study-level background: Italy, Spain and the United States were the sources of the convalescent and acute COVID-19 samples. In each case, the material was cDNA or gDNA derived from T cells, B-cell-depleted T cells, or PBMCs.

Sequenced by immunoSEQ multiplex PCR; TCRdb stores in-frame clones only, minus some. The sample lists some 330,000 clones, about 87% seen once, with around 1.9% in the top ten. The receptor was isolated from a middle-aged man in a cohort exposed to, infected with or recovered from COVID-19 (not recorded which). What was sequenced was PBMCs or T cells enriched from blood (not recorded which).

The DNA for the CDR3 is TGTGCCAGCAGCCTACTACTAGCGCCGGCGACCCAGTACTTC. Its translation: CASSLLLAPATQYF. The genes are TRBV3-1 (or the pseudogene TRBV3-2) and TRBJ2-5, with TRBD2 matching over 7 bases. The J segment lost 7 bases and the V segment lost 4 bases, leaving 9 bases of the junction unmatched. CDR3 length: 14 amino acids. Germline values: CDR1 LGHDT, CDR2 YNNKEL (reference sequence).